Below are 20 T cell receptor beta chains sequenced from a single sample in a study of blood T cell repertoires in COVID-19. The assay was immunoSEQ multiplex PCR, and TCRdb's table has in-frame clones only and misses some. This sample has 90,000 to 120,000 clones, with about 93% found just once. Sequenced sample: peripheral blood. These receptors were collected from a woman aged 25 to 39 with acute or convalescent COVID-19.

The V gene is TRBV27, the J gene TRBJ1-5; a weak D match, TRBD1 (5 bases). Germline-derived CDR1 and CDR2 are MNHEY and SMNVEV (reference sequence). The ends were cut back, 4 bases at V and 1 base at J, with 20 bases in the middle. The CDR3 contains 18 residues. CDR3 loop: CASSSIKLGGRSNQPQHF. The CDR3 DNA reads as TGTGCCAGCAGTTCGATCAAGCTCGGGGGTCGGAGCAATCAGCCCCAGCATTTT.

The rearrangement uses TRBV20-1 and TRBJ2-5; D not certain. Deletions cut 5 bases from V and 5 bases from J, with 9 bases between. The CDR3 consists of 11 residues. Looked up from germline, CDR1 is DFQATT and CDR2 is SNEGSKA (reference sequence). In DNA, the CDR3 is TGCAGTGCTGTTCTCTCGGAGACCCAGTACTTC. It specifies CSAVLSETQYF.

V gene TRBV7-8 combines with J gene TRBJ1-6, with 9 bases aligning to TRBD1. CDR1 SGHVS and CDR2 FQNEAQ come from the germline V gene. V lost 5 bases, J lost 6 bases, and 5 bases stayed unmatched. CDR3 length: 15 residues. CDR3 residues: CASSTTGQGNSPLHF. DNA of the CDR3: TGTGCCAGCAGCACCACGGGACAGGGTAATTCACCCCTCCACTTT.

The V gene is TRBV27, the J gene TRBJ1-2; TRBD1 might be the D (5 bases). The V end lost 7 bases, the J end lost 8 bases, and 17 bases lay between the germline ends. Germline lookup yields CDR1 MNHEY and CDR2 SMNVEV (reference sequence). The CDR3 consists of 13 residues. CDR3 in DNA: TGTGCCAGCACCCCCCGGCAGGGCGAAGGCTACACCTTC. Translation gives CASTPRQGEGYTF.

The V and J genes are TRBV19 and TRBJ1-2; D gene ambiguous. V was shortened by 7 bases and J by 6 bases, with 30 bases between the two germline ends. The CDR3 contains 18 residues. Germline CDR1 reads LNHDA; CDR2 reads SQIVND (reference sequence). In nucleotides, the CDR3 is TGTGCCAGTACCACTCCCGGACGGAGCTACCTGGCGAGGGATGGCTACACCTTC. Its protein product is CASTTPGRSYLARDGYTF. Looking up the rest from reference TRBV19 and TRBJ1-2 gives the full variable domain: DGGITQSPKYLFRKEGQNVTLSCEQNLNHDAMYWYRQDPGQGLRLIYYSQIVNDFQKGDIAEGYSVSREKKESFPLTVTSAQKNPTAFYLCASTTPGRSYLARDGYTFGSGTRLTVV.

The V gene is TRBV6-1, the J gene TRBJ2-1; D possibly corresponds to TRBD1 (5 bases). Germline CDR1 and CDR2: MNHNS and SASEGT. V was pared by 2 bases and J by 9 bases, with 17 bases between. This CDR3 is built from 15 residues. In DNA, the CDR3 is TGTGCCAGCAGTGAACTAGGCCAGGGTAGAGGTGAGCAGTTCTTC. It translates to CASSELGQGRGEQFF.

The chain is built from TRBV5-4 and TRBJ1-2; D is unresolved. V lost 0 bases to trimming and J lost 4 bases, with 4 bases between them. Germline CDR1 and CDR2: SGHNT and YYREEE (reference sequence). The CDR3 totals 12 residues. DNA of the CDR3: TGTGCCAGCAGCTTGGACAGCTATGGCTACACCTTC. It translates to CASSLDSYGYTF.

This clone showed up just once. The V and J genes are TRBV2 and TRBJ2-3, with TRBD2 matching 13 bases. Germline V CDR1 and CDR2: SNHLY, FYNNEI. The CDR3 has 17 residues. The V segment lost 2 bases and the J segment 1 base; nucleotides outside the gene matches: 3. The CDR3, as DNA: TGTGCCAGCAGTGAATGGACTAGCGGGGGCGGCACAGATACGCAGTATTTT. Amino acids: CASSEWTSGGGTDTQYF.

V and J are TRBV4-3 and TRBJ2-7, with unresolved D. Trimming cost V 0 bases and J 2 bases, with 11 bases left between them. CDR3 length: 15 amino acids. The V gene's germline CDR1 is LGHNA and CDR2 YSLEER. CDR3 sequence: CASSQDHGQTYEQYF. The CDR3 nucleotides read TGCGCCAGCAGCCAAGACCACGGTCAAACCTACGAGCAGTACTTC.

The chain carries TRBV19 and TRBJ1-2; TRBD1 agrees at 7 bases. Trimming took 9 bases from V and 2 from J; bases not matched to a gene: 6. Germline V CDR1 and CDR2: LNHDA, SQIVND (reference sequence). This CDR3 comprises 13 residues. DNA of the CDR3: TGTGCCAGCCACCGGGACAGCAACTATGGCTACACCTTC. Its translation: CASHRDSNYGYTF.

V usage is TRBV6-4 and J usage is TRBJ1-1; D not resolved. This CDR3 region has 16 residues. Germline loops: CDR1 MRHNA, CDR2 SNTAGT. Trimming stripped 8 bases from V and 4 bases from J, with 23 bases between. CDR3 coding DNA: TGTGCCAGCCCAAGACTGGAGTTTCTCCTGAGCACTGAAGCTTTCTTT. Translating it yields CASPRLEFLLSTEAFF.

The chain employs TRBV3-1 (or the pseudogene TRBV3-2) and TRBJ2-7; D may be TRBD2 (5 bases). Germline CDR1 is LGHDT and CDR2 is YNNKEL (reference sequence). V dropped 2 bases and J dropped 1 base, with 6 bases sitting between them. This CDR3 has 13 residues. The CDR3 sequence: CASSQRESYEQYF. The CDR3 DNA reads TGTGCCAGCAGCCAAAGGGAGTCCTACGAGCAGTACTTC.

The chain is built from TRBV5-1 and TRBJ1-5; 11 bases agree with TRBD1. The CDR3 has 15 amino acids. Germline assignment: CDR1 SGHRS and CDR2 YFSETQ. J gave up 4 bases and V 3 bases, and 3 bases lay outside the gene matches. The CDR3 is CASSSGTGGNQPQHF. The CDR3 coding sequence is TGCGCCAGCAGCTCGGGGACAGGGGGTAATCAGCCCCAGCATTTT.

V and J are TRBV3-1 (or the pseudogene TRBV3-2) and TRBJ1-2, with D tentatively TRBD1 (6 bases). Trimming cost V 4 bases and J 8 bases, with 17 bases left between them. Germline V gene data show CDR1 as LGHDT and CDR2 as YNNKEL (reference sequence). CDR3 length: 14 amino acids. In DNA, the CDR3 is TGTGCCAGCAGCCGTGAACAGGGTGTTTACGGCTACACCTTC. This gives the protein CASSREQGVYGYTF.

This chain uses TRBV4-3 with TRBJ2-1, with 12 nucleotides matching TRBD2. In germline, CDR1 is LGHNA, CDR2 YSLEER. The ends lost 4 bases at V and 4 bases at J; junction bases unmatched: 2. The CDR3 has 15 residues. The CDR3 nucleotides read TGCGCCAGCAGCCGAGGACTAGCGGGATACAATGAGCAGTTCTTC. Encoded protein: CASSRGLAGYNEQFF.

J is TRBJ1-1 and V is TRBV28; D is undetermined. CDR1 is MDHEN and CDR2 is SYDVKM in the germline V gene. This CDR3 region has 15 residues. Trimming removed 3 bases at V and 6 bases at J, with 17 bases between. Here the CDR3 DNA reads TGTGCCAGCAGTTTTTTGCTGGGGAGCGGTTCTGAAGCTTTCTTT. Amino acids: CASSFLLGSGSEAFF.

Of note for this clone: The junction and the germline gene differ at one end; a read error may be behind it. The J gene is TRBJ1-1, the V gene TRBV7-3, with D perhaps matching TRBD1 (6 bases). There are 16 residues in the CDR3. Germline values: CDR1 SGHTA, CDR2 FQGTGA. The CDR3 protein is CASSLIRRDRDTEAFF. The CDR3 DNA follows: TGTGCCAGCAGCTTAATTCGTCGTGATAGGGACACTGAAGCTTTTTTT.

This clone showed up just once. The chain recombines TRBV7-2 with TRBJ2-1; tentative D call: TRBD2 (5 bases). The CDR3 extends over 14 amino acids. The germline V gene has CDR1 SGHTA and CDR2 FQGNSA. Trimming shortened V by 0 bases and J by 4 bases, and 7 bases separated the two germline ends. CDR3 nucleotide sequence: TGTGCCAGCAGCTTAGCGGGAGTGTACAATGAGCAGTTCTTC. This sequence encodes CASSLAGVYNEQFF.

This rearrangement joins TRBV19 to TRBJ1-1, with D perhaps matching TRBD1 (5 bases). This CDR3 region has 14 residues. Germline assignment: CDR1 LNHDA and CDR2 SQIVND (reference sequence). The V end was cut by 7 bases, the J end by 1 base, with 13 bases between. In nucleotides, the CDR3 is TGTGCCAGTACCGGGGGACTCCAGAACACTGAAGCTTTCTTT. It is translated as CASTGGLQNTEAFF.

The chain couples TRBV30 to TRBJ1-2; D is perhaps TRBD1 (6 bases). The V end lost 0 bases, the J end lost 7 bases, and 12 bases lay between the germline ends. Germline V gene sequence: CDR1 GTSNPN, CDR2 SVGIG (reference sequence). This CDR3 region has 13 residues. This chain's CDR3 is CAWSVARGSGYTF. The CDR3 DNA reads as TGTGCCTGGAGTGTCGCCAGGGGCTCTGGCTACACCTTC.